One sample yielded the 8 T cell receptor beta chains listed below, sequenced in a study of blood T cell repertoires in COVID-19. Using immunoSEQ multiplex PCR, the repertoire was profiled, and TCRdb retains in-frame clones only, with some absent. The sample holds around 400,000 clones, approximately 91% seen once. Input material: PBMCs or T cells enriched from blood (not recorded which). Source of these receptors: a woman in her forties who had been exposed to COVID-19.

The chain employs TRBV4-3 and TRBJ1-1; possible D gene TRBD1, 5 bases. From germline, CDR1 is LGHNA and CDR2 YSLEER. The CDR3 contains 16 residues. Trimming pared 0 bases from V and 4 bases from J, leaving 15 bases between. Here the CDR3 DNA reads TGCGCCAGCAGCCAAGACTCGGCTGGGGGGAGCACTGAAGCTTTCTTT. Encoded protein: CASSQDSAGGSTEAFF.

This chain connects TRBV6-2 or TRBV6-3 to TRBJ2-1; D may be TRBD2 (6 bases). This CDR3 contains 16 residues. The ends were cut back, 2 bases at V and 3 bases at J, with 14 bases in the middle. Germline CDR1 is MNHEY and CDR2 is SVGEGT. The CDR3 region has the DNA TGTGCCAGCAGTTACACGGGCGGGATGGTCTACAATGAGCAGTTCTTC. Its protein product is CASSYTGGMVYNEQFF.

The rearrangement uses TRBV5-6 and TRBJ1-1; weak D call: TRBD1 (5 bases). CDR3 length: 16 amino acids. Germline CDR1 is SGHDT and CDR2 is YYEEEE. With 4 bases removed from V and 1 base from J, the gap between germline ends came to 17 bases. CDR3 DNA: TGTGCCAGCAGCCTGCGGGGGGTGGGCTCGAACACTGAAGCTTTCTTT. As protein: CASSLRGVGSNTEAFF.

In this sample, this clone turned up a few times. V is TRBV5-4 and J is TRBJ2-2; tentative D call: TRBD2 (6 bases). V was trimmed by 10 bases and J by 2 bases, leaving 12 bases between them. The CDR3 contains 13 residues. Germline V CDR1 and CDR2: SGHNT, YYREEE (reference sequence). The CDR3 DNA sequence: TGTGCCGTGCGGGGCAGAAACACCGGGGAGCTGTTTTTT. Translating it yields CAVRGRNTGELFF.

This clone was detected only a few times. The chain employs TRBV12-5 and TRBJ2-7, with 13 positions matching TRBD2. CDR1 is LGHNT, CDR2 FRNRAP, per germline. The ends lost 2 bases at V and 5 bases at J; junction bases unmatched: 3. The CDR3 spans 15 residues. CDR3 protein: CASGLFGTSGDEQYF. DNA of the CDR3: TGTGCTAGTGGTTTGTTCGGGACTAGCGGGGACGAGCAGTACTTC.

The chain couples TRBV5-4 to TRBJ2-7; D is ambiguous. Germline V gene sequence: CDR1 SGHNT, CDR2 YYREEE (reference sequence). Between the trimmed V and J ends, which lost 4 bases and 2 bases, there was a span of 10 bases. The CDR3 loop spans 13 amino acids. The CDR3 nucleotides read TGTGCCAGCAGCCCGAATCAGGCCTACGAGCAGTACTTC. It encodes CASSPNQAYEQYF.

The chain uses TRBV6-5 and TRBJ1-2; D call uncertain. Trimming shortened V by 0 bases and J by 4 bases, and 9 bases separated the two germline ends. The CDR3 loop spans 14 amino acids. CDR1 and CDR2 from the germline V gene are MNHEY and SVGAGI. As DNA, the CDR3 is TGTGCCAGCAGTTACTCGGCTGCTTTCTATGGCTACACCTTC. Translation: CASSYSAAFYGYTF.

The chain recombines TRBV4-3 with TRBJ1-1, with no clear D. The CDR3 totals 14 residues. The germline gives CDR1 LGHNA, CDR2 YSLEER. The V end lost 0 bases, the J end lost 5 bases, and 10 bases lay between the germline ends. The CDR3 spells CASSQDSPGTEAFF. The CDR3 DNA is TGCGCCAGCAGCCAAGATTCGCCCGGGACTGAAGCTTTCTTT.